A selection of T cell receptor beta chains follows, all from one sample in a study of T cells expressing NK-cell markers. TCRdb re-called the 5' RACE reads and catalogs CDR3 proteins one per entry, DNA excluded. The sample has some 140,000 distinct CDR3 sequences. Sequenced sample: blood T cells: a sorted CD56 or NKG2C T cell subset, CD4+ or CD8+ T cells, or bulk PBMC T cells (not recorded which). The receptors derive from a woman aged 50 to 60 in good health. Both conserved end residues are part of each CDR3. Clone size is shown for a subset of rows, as once, few, many or a class of expanded clone.

J gene: TRBJ2-3
clone size: NA
V gene: TRBV7-6
CDR3 protein: CASSFYTSGTSRQGTDTQYF

J gene: TRBJ2-3
clone size: NA
V gene: TRBV11-2
CDR3 protein: CASSLVGGTILTDTQYF

J gene: TRBJ2-1
clone size: NA
V gene: TRBV7-9
CDR3 protein: CASSHGSLLNEQFF

J gene: TRBJ2-5
clone size: NA
V gene: TRBV6-5
CDR3 protein: CASSYSTSGIKTQYF

J gene: TRBJ1-4
clone size: NA
V gene: TRBV5-1
CDR3 protein: CASSSGGGDEKLFF

J gene: TRBJ2-6
clone size: NA
V gene: TRBV12-3/TRBV12-4
CDR3 protein: CASRDTGGGANVLTF

J gene: TRBJ2-2
clone size: NA
V gene: TRBV2
CDR3 protein: CASSRSGIVIGELFF

J gene: TRBJ1-1
clone size: medium-sized
V gene: TRBV4-1
CDR3 protein: CASSPSPGTGMSTEAFF

J gene: TRBJ1-1
clone size: NA
V gene: TRBV27
CDR3 protein: CASSLSAGLNTEAFF

J gene: TRBJ2-1
clone size: NA
V gene: TRBV29-1
CDR3 protein: CSVLQGNNEQFF

J gene: TRBJ1-2
clone size: NA
V gene: TRBV19
CDR3 protein: CASSTRGTAPYGYTF

J gene: TRBJ2-5
clone size: NA
V gene: TRBV3-1
CDR3 protein: CASSHIWGGSQETQYF

J gene: TRBJ2-7
clone size: NA
V gene: TRBV4-1
CDR3 protein: CASSQDGGQGSSSYEQYF

J gene: TRBJ2-5
clone size: NA
V gene: TRBV15
CDR3 protein: CATSRANQETQYF

J gene: TRBJ2-3
clone size: NA
V gene: TRBV2
CDR3 protein: CASSAGETLDTQYF

J gene: TRBJ1-2
clone size: NA
V gene: TRBV29-1
CDR3 protein: CSVEAGNGYTF

J gene: TRBJ2-1
clone size: NA
V gene: TRBV6-2/TRBV6-3
CDR3 protein: CASSHAAGQGVSYNEQFF

J gene: TRBJ1-5
clone size: NA
V gene: TRBV24-1
CDR3 protein: CATSGSGDQPQHF

J gene: TRBJ1-1
clone size: NA
V gene: TRBV29-1
CDR3 protein: CSVWVGRRTEAFF

J gene: TRBJ1-1
clone size: NA
V gene: TRBV5-1
CDR3 protein: CASSGSYPEAFF

J gene: TRBJ1-1
clone size: NA
V gene: TRBV30
CDR3 protein: CAWIWGYRETEAFF

J gene: TRBJ1-4
clone size: NA
V gene: TRBV28
CDR3 protein: CASTTATGANEKLFF

J gene: TRBJ2-1
clone size: NA
V gene: TRBV7-9
CDR3 protein: CASSPIRASGIGEQFF

J gene: TRBJ2-5
clone size: NA
V gene: TRBV27
CDR3 protein: CASSFSGEETQYF

J gene: TRBJ1-1
clone size: NA
V gene: TRBV7-9
CDR3 protein: CASSWTSTEAFF

J gene: TRBJ2-2
clone size: NA
V gene: TRBV4-1
CDR3 protein: CASSQVVVAGELFF

J gene: TRBJ2-2
clone size: NA
V gene: TRBV11-3
CDR3 protein: CASSTGEAGELFF

J gene: TRBJ2-1
clone size: NA
V gene: TRBV12-3/TRBV12-4
CDR3 protein: CASSLAHTGEQFF

J gene: TRBJ2-1
clone size: NA
V gene: TRBV7-8
CDR3 protein: CASSLGTGVANEQFF

J gene: TRBJ2-1
clone size: NA
V gene: TRBV7-8
CDR3 protein: CAASNNGAYNEQFF

J gene: TRBJ1-1
clone size: NA
V gene: TRBV28
CDR3 protein: CASGSREGTEAFF

J gene: TRBJ2-1
clone size: NA
V gene: TRBV5-1
CDR3 protein: CASTMAEYSYNEQFF

J gene: TRBJ2-1
clone size: NA
V gene: TRBV4-1
CDR3 protein: CASSQSSYNEQFF

J gene: TRBJ2-1
clone size: NA
V gene: TRBV20-1
CDR3 protein: CSARGGGTFYNEQFF

J gene: TRBJ2-1
clone size: NA
V gene: TRBV7-8
CDR3 protein: CASSFIAGIRIGEQFF

J gene: TRBJ1-1
clone size: NA
V gene: TRBV24-1
CDR3 protein: CATSPGTSTEAFF

J gene: TRBJ1-1
clone size: NA
V gene: TRBV24-1
CDR3 protein: CATSDRRTTEAFF

J gene: TRBJ1-3
clone size: NA
V gene: TRBV7-9
CDR3 protein: CASSPWTLGGSGNTIYF

J gene: TRBJ2-7
clone size: NA
V gene: TRBV27
CDR3 protein: CASSFGALAGVDEQYF

J gene: TRBJ1-5
clone size: NA
V gene: TRBV12-3/TRBV12-4
CDR3 protein: CASSVDGTGQPQHF

J gene: TRBJ2-1
clone size: NA
V gene: TRBV5-1
CDR3 protein: CASSLDTGVGNEQFF

J gene: TRBJ2-3
clone size: NA
V gene: TRBV5-1
CDR3 protein: CASSYRTGISTDTQYF

J gene: TRBJ1-1
clone size: NA
V gene: TRBV5-1
CDR3 protein: CASSTGQGGADTEAFF

J gene: TRBJ1-5
clone size: NA
V gene: TRBV5-6
CDR3 protein: CASSLGNQPQHF

J gene: TRBJ2-1
clone size: NA
V gene: TRBV5-1
CDR3 protein: CASSLGNAGGPYNEQFF

J gene: TRBJ1-1
clone size: NA
V gene: TRBV6-5
CDR3 protein: CASSYGDSMNTEAFF

J gene: TRBJ1-2
clone size: NA
V gene: TRBV6-5
CDR3 protein: CAAAGKSGWPNYGYTF

J gene: TRBJ1-1
clone size: NA
V gene: TRBV11-2
CDR3 protein: CASSRTGGEAFF

J gene: TRBJ2-1
clone size: NA
V gene: TRBV13
CDR3 protein: CASSLTLLNEQFF

J gene: TRBJ1-1
clone size: NA
V gene: TRBV3-1
CDR3 protein: CASSPVTESEAFF

J gene: TRBJ2-4
clone size: NA
V gene: TRBV29-1
CDR3 protein: CSVAGTSGRGNIQYF

J gene: TRBJ2-2
clone size: NA
V gene: TRBV15
CDR3 protein: CATGGEWAGELFF

J gene: TRBJ2-1
clone size: NA
V gene: TRBV7-2
CDR3 protein: CASTLQAGSYNEQFF

J gene: TRBJ2-7
clone size: NA
V gene: TRBV5-1
CDR3 protein: CASSFAGQGTYEQYF